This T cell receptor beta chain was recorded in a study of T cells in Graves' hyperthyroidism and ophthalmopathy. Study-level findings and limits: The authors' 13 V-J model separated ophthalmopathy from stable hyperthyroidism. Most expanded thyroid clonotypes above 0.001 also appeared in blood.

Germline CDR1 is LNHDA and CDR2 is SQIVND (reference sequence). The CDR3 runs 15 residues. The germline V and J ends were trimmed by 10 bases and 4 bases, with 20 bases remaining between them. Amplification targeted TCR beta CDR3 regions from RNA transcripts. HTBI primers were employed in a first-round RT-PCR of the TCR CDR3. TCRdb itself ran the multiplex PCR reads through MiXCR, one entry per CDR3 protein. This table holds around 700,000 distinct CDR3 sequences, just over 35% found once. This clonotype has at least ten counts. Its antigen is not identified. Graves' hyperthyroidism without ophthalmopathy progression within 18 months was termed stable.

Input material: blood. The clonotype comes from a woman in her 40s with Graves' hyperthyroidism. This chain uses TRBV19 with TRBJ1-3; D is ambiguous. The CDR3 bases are TGTGCCACCGTGGGCCAACCGAGAATCGGAAACACCATATATTTT. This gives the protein CATVGQPRIGNTIYF.